The 10 T cell receptor beta chains below were found in one sample sequenced in a study of shared clonotypes between healthy human individuals. Here immunoSEQ multiplex PCR was the method, and the copy in TCRdb shows in-frame clones only, minus some. Here the sample spans about 490,000 clones, 76% being singletons. The material sequenced was PBMCs. These TCRs come from a middle-aged woman in good health. Some clones in this sample may be carry-over from other donors' samples.

J is TRBJ1-2 and V is TRBV6-5; the D is unclear. Trimming stripped 11 bases from V and 3 bases from J, with 16 bases between. Germline V gene data show CDR1 as MNHEY and CDR2 as SVGAGI. This CDR3 has 13 residues. The CDR3 loop reads CAAGLYADYGYTF. The DNA of the CDR3 is TGTGCCGCGGGATTGTATGCCGACTATGGCTACACCTTC.

On this clone itself: This may stem from a read error, because a much larger clone lies one nucleotide away. The chain recombines TRBV30 with TRBJ2-5, with 9 positions matching TRBD1. With the DNA end fitting TRBJ2-7 better, the J assignment may be wrong. The CDR3 totals 16 residues. Germline CDR1 and CDR2: GTSNPN and SVGIG (reference sequence). The CDR3 sequence is CARSVRGTGKGYEQYF. CDR3 DNA: TGTGCCAGGAGTGTACGGGGGACAGGGAAAGGCTACGAGCAGTACTTC.

The chain couples TRBV28 to TRBJ2-7; D gene ambiguous. The CDR3 consists of 16 residues. Per germline, CDR1 MDHEN and CDR2 SYDVKM. Between the trimmed V and J ends, which lost 3 bases and 4 bases, there was a span of 19 bases. The CDR3 DNA follows: TGTGCCAGCAGTTTTTCCTCTGCGGAACCCCTTTACGAGCAGTACTTC. Amino acid sequence: CASSFSSAEPLYEQYF.

The chain has TRBV7-2 and TRBJ2-7, with D perhaps TRBD2 (5 bases). The germline V gene encodes CDR1 SGHTA and CDR2 FQGNSA. This CDR3 has 16 amino acids. Trimming left V 2 bases short and J 3 bases short, with 17 bases between. The CDR3 here is CASSLMELAVGYEQYF. Here the CDR3 DNA reads TGTGCCAGCAGCTTAATGGAGCTAGCCGTTGGCTACGAGCAGTACTTC.

Remarks on this clone: This likely traces to a read error, being one base from a far larger clone. The V call is TRBV5-4, the J call TRBJ2-3, with D uncertain. The CDR3 runs to 13 residues. The V end lost 4 bases, the J end lost 6 bases, and 12 bases lay between the germline ends. CDR1 and CDR2 (germline): SGHNT, YYREEE (reference sequence). CDR3 region: CASSSYQSDTQYF. The DNA for the CDR3 is TGTGCCAGCAGCAGCTACCAGTCCGATACGCAGTATTTT.

The V call is TRBV1, the J call TRBJ1-4; the DNA was not compared with TRBD1, the D call given in the table. TRBV1 is a known pseudogene. This CDR3 is 18 amino acids long. CDR3 sequence reads: CTSSQGTARSFSNEKLFF. The CDR3 DNA reads as TGCACCAGCAGCCAAGGGACAGCCCGATCTTTCTCTAATGAAAAACTGTTTTTT.

The chain has TRBV13 and TRBJ2-3; 8 bases fit TRBD2. The CDR3 extends over 16 amino acids. V dropped 3 bases and J dropped 0; count of bases not matched to a gene: 5. Germline V gene data show CDR1 as PRHDT and CDR2 as FYEKMQ (reference sequence). In DNA, the CDR3 is TGTGCCAGCAGCTTTCTTAGCGGGACTAGCACAGATACGCAGTATTTT. Amino acid sequence: CASSFLSGTSTDTQYF.

On this clone itself: A read error likely explains this, since a far larger clone differs by one base. The rearrangement links TRBV6-1 to TRBJ2-5; D is unclear. The CDR3 loop spans 14 amino acids. The V gene's germline CDR1 is MNHNS and CDR2 SASEGT. CDR3 nucleotide sequence: TGTGCCTGCAGTGTAAAAGAAGAACAAGAGACCCAGTACTTC. This encodes CACSVKEEQETQYF.

This clone showed up many times. J is TRBJ2-1 and V is TRBV9; D possibly corresponds to TRBD2 (6 bases). The germline V gene has CDR1 SGDLS and CDR2 YYNGEE. Trimming shortened V by 3 bases and J by 6 bases, and 19 bases separated the two germline ends. The CDR3 consists of 16 residues. The CDR3, as DNA: TGTGCCAGCAGCGCCACGCTACTGACTAGTAGCAATGAGCAGTTCTTC. Amino acid sequence: CASSATLLTSSNEQFF.

The V gene is TRBV19, the J gene TRBJ1-3; unclear D gene. The CDR3 has 16 residues. V dropped 5 bases and J dropped 0 bases, with 14 bases sitting between them. The V gene's germline CDR1 is LNHDA and CDR2 SQIVND (reference sequence). The DNA for the CDR3 is TGTGCCAGTAGTCCCCGGATCCGCGCCTCTGGAAACACCATATATTTT. Encoded protein: CASSPRIRASGNTIYF.